This T cell receptor beta chain was captured by sequencing in a study of shared clonotypes between healthy human individuals. The study, taken as a whole, reports: Naive subsets, compared against memory subsets, generally had larger estimated richness values.

A note on this clone: The antigen remains unidentified.

Evenly divided among several immunoSEQ plates was the genomic DNA of each subset. Profiled with immunoSEQ multiplex PCR; TCRdb holds only in-frame clones, not every one. The data contain about 1.1 million clones, approximately 80% of them seen just once; the ten biggest clones take up almost 0.9%. Sequenced input: memory CD4+ T cells from PBMCs. This sample's subset: CD45RA-negative fraction. The TCR was taken from a young man in good health. Some clones in this sample may be carry-over from other donors' samples.

The CDR3 DNA sequence: TGTGCCTGGAGTGTACTCGGGGGAATGGGGCAGTTCTTC. It translates to CAWSVLGGMGQFF. The chain uses TRBV30 and TRBJ2-1; D perhaps matches TRBD2 (6 bases). The CDR3 length is 13 residues. CDR1 GTSNPN and CDR2 SVGIG come from the germline V gene (reference sequence). V was pared by 0 bases and J by 12 bases, with 15 bases between.